This T cell receptor beta chain was retrieved from a study of early T cells in non-severe SARS-CoV-2 infection. Turning to the study itself: Chains stayed unpaired after sequencing of bulk RNA from unsorted whole blood.

Study-wide results and limits: Reliance on VDJdb matching favored anti-spike CD8 responses; private and CD4 specificities were missed.

Individual cDNA molecules each received unique molecular identifiers attached to them. MiXCR was run by TCRdb on the 5' RACE reads, yielding one entry per CDR3 protein. The sample carries approximately 69,000 distinct CDR3 sequences, more than 10% recorded once. The CDR3 is made up of 12 amino acids. The germline gives CDR1 MDHEN, CDR2 SYDVKM. V shed 7 bases and J shed 6 bases, with 12 bases lying between them. About this clonotype itself: Its antigen remains unknown.

This sequence originates from an adult who was a healthcare worker with PCR-confirmed SARS-CoV-2 infection or an uninfected control (not recorded which). This rearrangement joins TRBV28 to TRBJ1-1; D not resolved. The sequenced sample was whole blood. The CDR3, as DNA: TGTGCCAGCATGGTCGGGGTCGCTGAAGCTTTCTTT. It is translated as CASMVGVAEAFF.